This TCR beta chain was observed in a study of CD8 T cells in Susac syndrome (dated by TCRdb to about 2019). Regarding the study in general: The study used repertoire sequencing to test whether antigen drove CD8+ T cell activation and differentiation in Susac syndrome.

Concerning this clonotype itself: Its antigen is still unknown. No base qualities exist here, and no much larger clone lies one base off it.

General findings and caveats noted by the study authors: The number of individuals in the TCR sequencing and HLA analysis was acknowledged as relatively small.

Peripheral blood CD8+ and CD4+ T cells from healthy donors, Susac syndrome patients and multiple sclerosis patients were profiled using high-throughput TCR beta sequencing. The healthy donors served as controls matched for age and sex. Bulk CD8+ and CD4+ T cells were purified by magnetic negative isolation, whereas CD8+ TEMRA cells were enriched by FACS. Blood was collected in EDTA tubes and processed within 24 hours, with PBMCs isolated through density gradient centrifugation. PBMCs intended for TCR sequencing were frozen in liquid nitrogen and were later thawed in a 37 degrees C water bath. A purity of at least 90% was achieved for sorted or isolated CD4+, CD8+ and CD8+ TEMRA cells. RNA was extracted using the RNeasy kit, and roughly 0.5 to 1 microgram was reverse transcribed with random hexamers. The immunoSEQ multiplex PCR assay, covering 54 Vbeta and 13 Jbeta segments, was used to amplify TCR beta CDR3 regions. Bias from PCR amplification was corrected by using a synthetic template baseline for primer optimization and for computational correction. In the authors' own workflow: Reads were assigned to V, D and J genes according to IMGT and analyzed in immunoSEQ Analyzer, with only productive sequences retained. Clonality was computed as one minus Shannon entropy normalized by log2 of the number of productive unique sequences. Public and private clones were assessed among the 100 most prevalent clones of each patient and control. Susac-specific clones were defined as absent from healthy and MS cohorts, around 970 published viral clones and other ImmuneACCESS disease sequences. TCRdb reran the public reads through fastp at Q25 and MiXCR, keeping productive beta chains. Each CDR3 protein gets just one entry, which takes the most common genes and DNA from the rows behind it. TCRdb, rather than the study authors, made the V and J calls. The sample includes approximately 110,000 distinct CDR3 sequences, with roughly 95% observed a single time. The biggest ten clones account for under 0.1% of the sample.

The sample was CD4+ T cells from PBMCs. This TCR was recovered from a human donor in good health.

CDR3 loop: CASSYRVGTEAFF. The DNA sequence is given as TGTGCCAGCAGTTACAGGGTCGGCACTGAAGCTTTCTTT. The sequence links TRBV6-5 to TRBJ1-1; the D gene remains uncertain. A distance of 8 bases separates the germline ends of V and J, which lose 2 bases and 4 bases respectively. From the cysteine through the phenylalanine, the CDR3 covers 13 amino acids. Here the CDR3 DNA is all that survives: 39 bases in frame from base 1. The germline V gene encodes CDR1 MNHEY and CDR2 SVGAGI.